This T cell receptor (beta chain) derives from a study of blood T cell repertoires in COVID-19. Study information: The United States, Italy and Spain supplied acute and convalescent COVID-19 samples.

Original processing methods: For nucleated cells, counts were estimated from reference gene primer amplification. The method was immunoSEQ multiplex PCR; TCRdb's version includes in-frame clones alone and lacks a portion of them. D and trimming were read from the DNA, whereas the V and J calls and clone size are those reported in that table. Of 200,000 to 250,000 clones in the sample, less than 85% were seen once. The CDR3 covers 15 residues. The germline gives CDR1 SGDLS, CDR2 YYNGEE. V was cut by 5 bases and J by 3 bases, with 17 bases left in between. This TCR came from a man between 60 and 70 years old who had recovered from COVID-19. The gene calls are TRBV9 and TRBJ1-2; D gene unclear. Sequenced material: PBMCs or T cells enriched from blood (not recorded which). CDR3 nucleotides: TGTGCCAGCAGTCTAAATATCCAGGTAGACTATGGCTACACCTTC. This sequence encodes CASSLNIQVDYGYTF.